This section outlines one T cell receptor beta chain sequence together with its context. The V and J ends lost 4 bases and 7 bases respectively, with 17 bases between them. CDR1 is SGHTA, CDR2 FQGNSA, per germline. The CDR3 spans 14 residues. This sample was included in a study of blood T cells in healthy people across ages. The individuals who served as donors were healthy Caucasians living in Russia, aged roughly 6 to 90. Then a second PCR, running roughly 7 to 12 cycles, was carried out with a sample-barcoded 5' primer and a J-beta primer mix. TCRdb re-analysed the 5' RACE reads in MiXCR, keeping a single row per CDR3 protein. The sample shows about 780,000 distinct CDR3 sequences, 35% to 60% of them seen only once.

The rearrangement uses TRBV7-2 and TRBJ2-7; D tentatively fits TRBD1 or TRBD2 (5 bases each). The source material was blood. This TCR was sampled from an elderly man in good health. In nucleotides, the CDR3 is TGTGCCAGCAGCTCGCCTGCAGGGTCGGGAGAGCAGTACTTC. It yields the protein CASSSPAGSGEQYF. Filled out from reference TRBV7-2 and TRBJ2-7, the complete variable domain reads GAGVSQSPSNKVTEKGKDVELRCDPISGHTALYWYRQSLGQGLEFLIYFQGNSAPDKSGLPSDRFSAERTGGSVSTLTIQRTQQEDSAVYLCASSSPAGSGEQYFGPGTRLTVT.